Listed here is a single T cell receptor beta chain. A sample-barcoded 5' primer and a J-beta primer mix were used in a second PCR of about 7 to 12 cycles. TCRdb recomputed calls from the 5' RACE reads with MiXCR, one row per CDR3 protein. The sample lists 650,000 to 800,000 distinct CDR3 sequences; roughly 44% were seen once. This CDR3 region has 14 residues. V was shortened by 3 bases and J by 4 bases, with 13 bases between the two germline ends. The V gene's germline CDR1 is SGDLS and CDR2 YYNGEE. Total RNA was extracted at no less than 5.5 micrograms per sample. The entry originates in a study of blood T cells in healthy people across ages.

The specimen was blood. This receptor was identified in a man aged 55 to 69 in good health. The chain is built from TRBV9 and TRBJ2-5, with D possibly being TRBD1 or TRBD2 (6 bases each). The CDR3 coding sequence is TGTGCCAGCAGCGCCCGCTGGGGGGCAGAGACCCAGTACTTC. This gives the protein CASSARWGAETQYF.